This T cell receptor (beta chain) is from a study of OX40 agonist ivuxolimab in advanced cancers. Study at large: Prior anti-PD-1, anti-PD-L1 or anti-CTLA-4 therapy did not bar entry, and around 39% had some.

Clones were sequenced by immunoSEQ multiplex PCR, and TCRdb holds only the in-frame ones, with some missing. The profile shows around 80,000 clones, roughly 86% of them singletons. The CDR3 extends over 16 amino acids. Germline CDR1 and CDR2: MGHRA and YSYEKL. Material: CD4+ or CD8+ T cells sorted from blood, obtained in a trial of the OX40 agonist ivuxolimab. This sequence joins TRBV4-1 and TRBJ2-5; D unresolved. The J call may be faulty, since TRBJ2-7 better matches the DNA end. The TCR sequence derives from an adult with an advanced solid tumor such as melanoma, head and neck, liver or kidney cancer. The CDR3 region has the DNA TGCGCCAGCAGCCAGGGTACCGGCGGCCGTTCCTACGAGCAGTACTTC. Its protein product is CASSQGTGGRSYEQYF.